The rows below give T cell receptor beta chains drawn from one sample of a study of blood T cell repertoires in COVID-19. Some clones are missing from TCRdb's copy, which holds only in-frame ones; the method was immunoSEQ multiplex PCR. The sample lists about 210,000 clones, roughly 86% occurring once. What was sequenced was peripheral blood. The receptors derive from a woman aged 45 to 65 with active or convalescent COVID-19. The CDR3 runs from the conserved cysteine through the conserved F or W. D genes are given only for firm matches. Clone size is shown for a subset of rows, as once, few, many or a class of expanded clone.

J,size,V,D,DNA,CDR3
TRBJ2-3,NA,TRBV9,TRBD1,TGTGCCAGCAGCGTAGCCTACAGGGGGGATACGCAGTATTTT,CASSVAYRGDTQYF
TRBJ1-2,NA,TRBV28,TRBD1,TGTGCCAGCACCCTAGTGGGACAGGGCTATGGCTACACCTTC,CASTLVGQGYGYTF
TRBJ2-1,NA,TRBV21-1,NA,TGTGCCAGCAGCAGGTCAGGGGACAATGAGCAGTTCTTC,CASSRSGDNEQFF
TRBJ1-1,NA,TRBV3-1/TRBV3-2,NA,TGTGCCAGCAGCCAACTGGGAGGGGGAGCTTTCTTT,CASSQLGGGAFF
TRBJ2-4,NA,TRBV18,NA,TGTGCCAGTTCCCTGTCCGGGTTGGACAAAAACATTCAGTACTTC,CASSLSGLDKNIQYF
TRBJ2-5,NA,TRBV27,NA,TGTGCCAGCAGTTTATCAGGGGTGAGGTACCAAGAGACCCAGTACTTC,CASSLSGVRYQETQYF
TRBJ1-5,once,TRBV6-5,NA,TGTGCCAGCCGTACGAACAGGGATCAGCCCCAGCATTTT,CASRTNRDQPQHF
TRBJ2-3,few,TRBV5-6,NA,TGTGCCAGCAGTCGGTCAGGGACAGATACGCAGTATTTT,CASSRSGTDTQYF
TRBJ1-2,NA,TRBV30,TRBD1,TGTGCCTGGAGTGACCTAGGGACAGGGTTTGGCTACACCTTC,CAWSDLGTGFGYTF
TRBJ2-3,NA,TRBV7-9,NA,TGTGCCAGCAGCTCTTTACTAGATACGCAGTATTTT,CASSSLLDTQYF
TRBJ1-1,NA,TRBV5-5,NA,TGTGCCAGCAGCGCCACAGGGTTATTGGGGATGAACACTGAAGCTTTCTTT,CASSATGLLGMNTEAFF
TRBJ2-5,NA,TRBV6-5,NA,TGTGCCAGCAGTTACTTCCTTTCGCAAGAGACCCAGTACTTC,CASSYFLSQETQYF
TRBJ1-2,NA,TRBV18,NA,TGTGCCAGCTCACCAGGGGGCGGAGGAGGCTACACCTTC,CASSPGGGGGYTF
TRBJ1-1,NA,TRBV27,TRBD1,TGTGCCAGCAGTGCCGACAGGGTTCCCATGAACACTGAAGCTTTCTTT,CASSADRVPMNTEAFF
TRBJ1-1,NA,TRBV3-1/TRBV3-2,NA,TGTGCCAGCAGCCACCAGGGTTATGGCACTGAAGCTTTCTTT,CASSHQGYGTEAFF
TRBJ2-2,NA,TRBV11-2,TRBD2,TGTGCCAGCAGCTCGACTAGCGGGGGGGCCGGGGAGCTGTTTTTT,CASSSTSGGAGELFF
TRBJ1-5,NA,TRBV21-1,NA,TGTGCCAGCAGCACCCGATTAGATCAGCCCCAGCATTTT,CASSTRLDQPQHF
TRBJ1-1,NA,TRBV9,NA,TGTGCCAGCAGCGTAGCGGCTAGGGCAGGGCCCATGAACACTGAAGCTTTCTTT,CASSVAARAGPMNTEAFF
TRBJ2-1,NA,TRBV5-8,TRBD1,TGTGCCAGCAGCTCGGGACAGGGACCCTACAATGAGCAGTTCTTC,CASSSGQGPYNEQFF
TRBJ1-4,NA,TRBV24-1,TRBD1,TGTGCCACCAGTTCTGCCGGGACAGGGAGTCCAACTAATGAAAAACTGTTTTTT,CATSSAGTGSPTNEKLFF
TRBJ2-5,NA,TRBV24-1,TRBD1,TGTGCCACCAGCGACAGGGGGCGAGAGACCCAGTACTTC,CATSDRGRETQYF
TRBJ2-7,NA,TRBV19,NA,TGTGCCAGTAGTATAGGCTTAACAGGCGCCTACGAGCAGTACTTC,CASSIGLTGAYEQYF
TRBJ1-2,NA,TRBV6-5,TRBD1,TGTGCCAGCAGTTACTTAAGGACAGGAGGGGGCTATGGCTACACCTTC,CASSYLRTGGGYGYTF
TRBJ1-2,NA,TRBV5-1,TRBD1,TGCGCCAGCAGCTTGACAGGGGGTGGTGGCTACACCTTC,CASSLTGGGGYTF
TRBJ2-3,NA,TRBV29-1,NA,TGCAGCGCCGGGGGAAAAGATACGCAGTATTTT,CSAGGKDTQYF
TRBJ2-5,NA,TRBV11-1,NA,TGTGCCAGCAGCTTAGGACAACAAGAGACCCAGTACTTC,CASSLGQQETQYF
TRBJ2-3,NA,TRBV19,NA,TGTGCCAGTAGACCGCCCTTCCGACTAGGCCACAGAACAGATACGCAGTATTTT,CASRPPFRLGHRTDTQYF
TRBJ2-7,once,TRBV28,NA,TGTGCCAGCACCAGCTCCTACGAGCAGTACTTC,CASTSSYEQYF
TRBJ1-1,NA,TRBV18,NA,TGTGCCAGCTCACTTGCTCTTGGGTTGACGGGTGAAGCTTTCTTT,CASSLALGLTGEAFF
TRBJ2-6,NA,TRBV2,NA,TGTGCCACCCAGGGGTCTGGGGCCAACGTCCTGACTTTC,CATQGSGANVLTF
TRBJ1-1,NA,TRBV7-9,NA,TGTGCCAGCAGCTTAAAGCAGGGAGGTACTGAAGCTTTCTTT,CASSLKQGGTEAFF
TRBJ1-1,NA,TRBV6-5,NA,TGTGCCAGCAGGGGCCCCCCTTGGCACACTGAAGCTTTCTTT,CASRGPPWHTEAFF
TRBJ2-1,NA,TRBV7-6,TRBD2,TGTGCCAGCAGCTTAGTGGGGGGACTAGGGCTTAATAATGAGTTCTTC,CASSLVGGLGLNNEFF
TRBJ1-6,NA,TRBV5-8,NA,TGTGCCAGCAGCCCACCCCCGAGCCTTTCACCCCTCCACTTT,CASSPPPSLSPLHF
TRBJ2-3,NA,TRBV5-8,TRBD2,TGTGCCAGCAGCTTGGTACTAGCGGGCACAGATACGCAGTATTTT,CASSLVLAGTDTQYF
TRBJ2-4,many,TRBV27,NA,TGTGCCAGCAGTTTCGGAGGGGCCAAAAACATTCAGTACTTC,CASSFGGAKNIQYF
TRBJ2-5,NA,TRBV19,NA,TGTGCCAGTACCGGGGTTGAGGAGACCCAGTACTTC,CASTGVEETQYF
TRBJ2-5,NA,TRBV19,NA,TGTGCCAGTAGTATGGAGGGGAAAACAGCTCCACAAGAGACCCAGTACTTC,CASSMEGKTAPQETQYF
TRBJ2-1,NA,TRBV28,NA,TGTGCCAGCAGTTTACTCTCGGGTAGCGGCCCCTACAATGAGCAGTTCTTC,CASSLLSGSGPYNEQFF
TRBJ2-4,NA,TRBV6-6,TRBD2,TGTGCCAGCAGTCTATCCGGGACTAGCGGGAGTGGGGCCAAAAACATTCAGTACTTC,CASSLSGTSGSGAKNIQYF
TRBJ1-2,NA,TRBV6-5,TRBD1,TGTGCCAGCTCCGGACAGGGGGCTCGCTACACCTTC,CASSGQGARYTF
TRBJ1-2,once,TRBV7-2,NA,TGTGCCAGCAGTTATGCGGGTGCTAACTATGGCTACACCTTC,CASSYAGANYGYTF
TRBJ2-3,NA,TRBV3-1/TRBV3-2,NA,TGTGCCAGCAGCCAAGGAGTGAGGCGGAGCACAGATACGCAGTATTTT,CASSQGVRRSTDTQYF
TRBJ2-3,NA,TRBV5-4,TRBD2,TGTGCCAGCAGCACACGGACTAGCGGGGGCACAGATACGCAGTATTTT,CASSTRTSGGTDTQYF
TRBJ1-1,NA,TRBV5-1,TRBD1,TGCGCCAGCAGGTTACAGGGGGCGCACATCGGGACTGAAGCTTTCTTT,CASRLQGAHIGTEAFF
TRBJ2-3,NA,TRBV5-1,TRBD2,TGCGCCAGCAGCTCTAGCGGGGGACACACAGATACGCAGTATTTT,CASSSSGGHTDTQYF
TRBJ1-1,NA,TRBV11-2,TRBD1,TGTGCCAGCAGCTTAGTTCTAGGACAGGGTAGCGTTTTGGACACTGAAGCTTTCTTT,CASSLVLGQGSVLDTEAFF
TRBJ2-5,NA,TRBV27,TRBD1,TGTGCCAGCAGTTCGTACAGGGGCGCGGGAGAGACCCAGTACTTC,CASSSYRGAGETQYF
TRBJ1-2,NA,TRBV5-6,TRBD1,TGTGCCAGCGTCACTGTAGGACAGGCCAACTATGGCTACACCTTC,CASVTVGQANYGYTF
TRBJ2-5,NA,TRBV5-1,TRBD2,TGCGCCAGCAGCCCCGGGACTAGGGGCGAGACCCAGTACTTC,CASSPGTRGETQYF
TRBJ2-4,NA,TRBV16,NA,TGTGCCAGCAGCCACAGGGGAGCCAAAAACATTCAGTACTTC,CASSHRGAKNIQYF
TRBJ2-7,NA,TRBV5-4,TRBD1,TGTGCCAGCAGCTCGGCAGGGGGTACCTACGAGCAGTACTTC,CASSSAGGTYEQYF
TRBJ1-4,NA,TRBV24-1,TRBD1,TGTGCCACCAGTGATCCGGGACAGCTCCCTGAAAAACTGTTTTTT,CATSDPGQLPEKLFF
TRBJ1-5,NA,TRBV27,NA,TGTGCCAGCAGTTTCAGGGAATATAGCAATCAGCCCCAGCATTTT,CASSFREYSNQPQHF
TRBJ2-1,few,TRBV25-1,NA,TGTGCCAGCAGTGAATGGAGGGGGGGGTACAATGAGCAGTTCTTC,CASSEWRGGYNEQFF
TRBJ1-2,NA,TRBV28,TRBD1,TGTGCCAGCAGCCCCCCGACAGGGGGCCTGGGGGGCTACACCTTC,CASSPPTGGLGGYTF
TRBJ2-3,NA,TRBV27,NA,TGTGCCAGCAGTTTGGGGGGAAGTCGCCTCTTAGGGGGCACAGATACGCAGTATTTT,CASSLGGSRLLGGTDTQYF
TRBJ1-4,NA,TRBV5-6,NA,TGTGCCAGCAGCGGTTACAGGGAAGCCGGGGAAAAACTGTTTTTT,CASSGYREAGEKLFF
TRBJ2-1,NA,TRBV7-9,TRBD2,TGTGCCAGCAGCCCAAAGGTGGGGGAGGGCTCTCCGGGGGTGCAGTTCTTC,CASSPKVGEGSPGVQFF